These 8 T cell receptor beta chains were sequenced from one sample in a study of beta chain features in type 1 diabetes. Every bit of the isolated RNA underwent reverse transcription, so sequencing read expressed TCRB transcripts. Profiling relied on immunoSEQ multiplex PCR, and the TCRdb table lists in-frame clones only, not all of them. The sample consists of 350,000 to 450,000 clones, roughly 16% of them appearing once. Source material: naive CD4+ T cells from blood. The receptors here all came from a woman under 30 in good health.

This chain uses TRBV4-1 with TRBJ2-7; 10 bases align to TRBD1. The CDR3 runs 15 residues. Germline lookup yields CDR1 MGHRA and CDR2 YSYEKL. Losses at the gene ends were 2 bases for V and 3 bases for J; bases not matched to a gene: 4. The CDR3 spells CASSQTTGGIYEQYF. In nucleotides, the CDR3 is TGCGCCAGCAGCCAAACGACAGGGGGCATCTACGAGCAGTACTTC.

This clone was observed a handful of times. This chain uses TRBV29-1 with TRBJ1-5, with 7 bases aligning to TRBD1. Germline V gene data show CDR1 as SQVTM and CDR2 as ANQGSEA. The CDR3 consists of 14 residues. The ends lost 4 bases at V and 2 bases at J; junction bases unmatched: 5. CDR3 DNA sequence: TGCAGCGTTGGAATAGGGGGCGGCAATCAGCCCCAGCATTTT. This encodes CSVGIGGGNQPQHF. Looking up the rest from reference TRBV29-1 and TRBJ1-5 gives the full variable domain: SAVISQKPSRDICQRGTSLTIQCQVDSQVTMMFWYRQQPGQSLTLIATANQGSEATYESGFVIDKFPISRPNLTFSTLTVSNMSPEDSSIYLCSVGIGGGNQPQHFGDGTRLSIL.

In its sample, this clone was seen a few times. This chain connects TRBV11-2 to TRBJ2-5; 9 nucleotides line up with TRBD2. The germline V gene encodes CDR1 SGHAT and CDR2 FQNNGV. V shed 4 bases, J shed 7 bases, and the junction held 7 bases outside the gene matches. This CDR3 is 14 amino acids long. The CDR3 protein is CASSSEGLAGTQYF. The CDR3 DNA sequence: TGTGCCAGCAGCTCCGAGGGACTAGCTGGGACCCAGTACTTC.

The rearrangement links TRBV29-1 to TRBJ2-1; 7 bases match TRBD1. V trimming: 4 bases; J trimming: 12 bases; junction bases outside the gene matches: 18. The CDR3 spans 15 residues. CDR1 and CDR2 (germline): SQVTM, ANQGSEA. In DNA, the CDR3 is TGCAGCGTTGTCAGAAGTGACAGGGTGAATGGTCGGCAGTTCTTC. As protein: CSVVRSDRVNGRQFF.

The chain links TRBV29-1 to TRBJ2-2, with 8 bases fitting TRBD1. The CDR3 has 13 amino acids. The trim removed 8 bases at V and 5 bases at J, leaving 7 bases unmatched. Germline values: CDR1 SQVTM, CDR2 ANQGSEA. The CDR3 region has the DNA TGCAGCACGACTACAGGGGGGACCGGGGAGCTGTTTTTT. Protein sequence: CSTTTGGTGELFF.

The chain employs TRBV5-6 and TRBJ1-4; 7 nucleotides align to TRBD1. CDR1 SGHDT and CDR2 YYEEEE come from the germline V gene. The CDR3 is made up of 14 amino acids. Trimming removed 5 bases from V and 4 bases from J; junction bases left unmatched: 5. CDR3 loop: CASRPGQNNEKLFF. DNA for the CDR3: TGTGCCAGCAGGCCGGGACAGAATAATGAAAAACTGTTTTTT.

This chain uses TRBV19 with TRBJ2-1; D is possibly TRBD1 (5 bases). The ends were cut back, 6 bases at V and 8 bases at J, with 8 bases in the middle. CDR1 is LNHDA, CDR2 SQIVND, per germline (reference sequence). The CDR3 is made up of 11 amino acids. DNA of the CDR3: TGTGCCAGTAGAAGGGGCGATGAGCAGTTCTTC. As protein: CASRRGDEQFF.

The chain uses TRBV7-9 and TRBJ2-6; D perhaps matches TRBD2 (5 bases). The CDR3 is 16 amino acids. V gave up 3 bases and J gave up 0 bases, with 9 bases separating them. Germline V gives CDR1 SEHNR, CDR2 FQNEAQ (reference sequence). The CDR3 coding sequence is TGTGCCAGCAGCTTTGGACGGGACTCTGGGGCCAACGTCCTGACTTTC. Protein: CASSFGRDSGANVLTF.